This is a list of T cell receptor beta chains from one sample in a study of low-dose radiotherapy and immunotherapy resistance in tumors. MiXCR, applied by TCRdb to the reads, yields one record per CDR3 protein. The data contain approximately 84,000 distinct CDR3 sequences, roughly a sixth of them seen just once; the ten biggest clones take up over 2.5%. Specimen: PBMCs, collected before treatment. The receptors here all came from a male donor with prostate cancer. Each CDR3 is given with its conserved first and last residue. D genes are given only for firm matches. Expanded clones are given a class, and other clones once, few, many or no size at all.

j_call | cdr3_length | d_call | v_call | clone_size | cdr3_nt | cdr3_aa
TRBJ2-2 | 15 | TRBD1 | TRBV18 | . | TGTGCCAGCTCCATGACAGGGGGGCGCGACGGGGAGCTGTTTTTT | CASSMTGGRDGELFF
TRBJ1-1 | 14 | . | TRBV27 | many | TGTGCCAGCAGTTCAATATCCCCGAACACTGAAGCTTTCTTT | CASSSISPNTEAFF
TRBJ2-7 | 13 | TRBD1 | TRBV5-1 | many | TGCGCCAGCAGCTTGGGCCAGGGGGACGAGCAGTACTTC | CASSLGQGDEQYF
TRBJ2-7 | 14 | . | TRBV20-1 | many | TGCAGTGCGCCTATTAGGGAGAGCTCCTACGAGCAGTACTTC | CSAPIRESSYEQYF
TRBJ1-1 | 11 | TRBD1 | TRBV11-2 | many | TGTGCCAGCAGCCGGGGGACAGGGTCTTTCTTT | CASSRGTGSFF
TRBJ2-5 | 15 | . | TRBV5-1 | many | TGCGCCAGCAGCGATGTGACCTACATTGGGGAGACCCAGTACTTC | CASSDVTYIGETQYF
TRBJ2-2 | 16 | . | TRBV5-1 | once | TGCGCCAGCAGCTTCCGGGACACCACCGGGGCCGGGGAGCTGTTTTTT | CASSFRDTTGAGELFF
TRBJ1-4 | 12 | . | TRBV11-1 | many | TGTGCCAGCAGCCGGACGGGAGAAAAACTGTTTTTT | CASSRTGEKLFF
TRBJ2-3 | 14 | . | TRBV9 | . | TGTGCCAGCAGCGTGGGCCAGAGCACAGATACGCAGTATTTT | CASSVGQSTDTQYF
TRBJ2-1 | 14 | TRBD2 | TRBV20-1 | . | TGCAGTGTCATAGCGGGAAGGATGTACAATGAGCAGTTCTTC | CSVIAGRMYNEQFF
TRBJ1-4 | 15 | TRBD1 | TRBV12-3/TRBV12-4 | many | TGTGCCAGCAGTGGATGGGACAGGGGGTATGAAAAACTGTTTTTT | CASSGWDRGYEKLFF
TRBJ2-3 | 15 | . | TRBV7-2 | many | TGTGCCAGCAGCCCACCCTCTAGCGGCACAGATACGCAGTATTTT | CASSPPSSGTDTQYF
TRBJ2-4 | 14 | . | TRBV6-5 | many | TGTGCCAGCAGCCCCGGACACGTTGTGGACATTCAGTACTTC | CASSPGHVVDIQYF
TRBJ2-2 | 15 | TRBD1 | TRBV2 | many | TGTGCCAGCAGTGGCTTGACAGGGGCGTCCGGGGAGCTGTTTTTT | CASSGLTGASGELFF
TRBJ2-7 | 19 | . | TRBV14 | many | TGTGCCAGCAGCCTCGGACAGTCGTCTCTTTTGATGGGGAACTACGAGCAGTACTTC | CASSLGQSSLLMGNYEQYF
TRBJ2-7 | 14 | TRBD2 | TRBV6-2/TRBV6-3 | once | TGTGCCAGTCGATTTCTAGCGGGAGCGTACGAGCAGTACTTC | CASRFLAGAYEQYF
TRBJ2-1 | 15 | TRBD1 | TRBV6-6 | many | TGTGCCAGCAGCCACGGGGGACAGGGCTACAATGAGCAGTTCTTC | CASSHGGQGYNEQFF
TRBJ2-7 | 13 | . | TRBV7-9 | many | TGTGCCAGCAGCTTAGGGGCAGTGGACGAGCAGTACTTC | CASSLGAVDEQYF
TRBJ1-2 | 15 | . | TRBV7-9 | many | TGTGCCAGCAGCCTCACTCGGGAAACTAACTATGGCTACACCTTC | CASSLTRETNYGYTF
TRBJ2-2 | 18 | . | TRBV10-3 | . | . | CAISPTTGTGELFFFFFF
TRBJ1-2 | 15 | . | TRBV9 | many | TGTGCCAGCAGCGTAGGGGCAGGCCTTAACTATGGCTACACCTTC | CASSVGAGLNYGYTF
TRBJ2-2 | 15 | . | TRBV23-1 | many | TGCGCCAGCAGTCGCTGCACGGGTTGGGCCGGGGAGCTGTTTTTT | CASSRCTGWAGELFF
TRBJ2-2 | 14 | . | TRBV5-1 | many | TGCGCCAGCAGCTTGCAAGGGGCCACCGGGGAGCTGTTTTTT | CASSLQGATGELFF
TRBJ2-3 | 16 | TRBD1 | TRBV4-1 | many | TGCGCCAGCAGCCAAGACGGCAGGGGGTTCACAGATACGCAGTATTTT | CASSQDGRGFTDTQYF
TRBJ2-3 | 18 | TRBD2 | TRBV3-1 | many | TGTGCCAGCAGCCAAGATCGCGCTAGCGGGGGGGCCTCAGATACGCAGTATTTT | CASSQDRASGGASDTQYF
TRBJ2-2 | 17 | TRBD2 | TRBV12-3/TRBV12-4 | many | TGTGCCAGCAGTTTGCTGATAGCGGGGGACATTGGCGGGGAGCTGTTTTTT | CASSLLIAGDIGGELFF
TRBJ2-3 | 15 | TRBD2 | TRBV5-1 | many | TGCGCCAGCAGCGAACAGCGGGGGGCCACAGATACGCAGTATTTT | CASSEQRGATDTQYF
TRBJ2-2 | 15 | . | TRBV3-1 | many | TGTGCCAGCAGCCAAGCAGCTGGTTGGACCGGGGAGCTGTTTTTT | CASSQAAGWTGELFF
TRBJ1-1 | 11 | . | TRBV30 | . | TGTGCCTGGGGTGTTAACACTGAAGCTTTCTTT | CAWGVNTEAFF
TRBJ1-6 | 19 | TRBD1 | TRBV11-2 | many | TGTGCCAGCAGCTATCCGACGCAACAGGGGACCACCTATAATTCACCCCTCCACTTT | CASSYPTQQGTTYNSPLHF
TRBJ1-4 | 14 | . | TRBV9 | many | TGTGCCAGCAGCGTCGGGGCGAGAGGAGAAAAACTGTTTTTT | CASSVGARGEKLFF
TRBJ2-4 | 17 | . | TRBV11-2 | few | TGTGCCAGCAGCTTAAGTCCGGGGGGCCTTGGCAAAAACATTCAGTACTTC | CASSLSPGGLGKNIQYF
TRBJ1-5 | 16 | TRBD1 | TRBV27 | many | TGTGCCAGCAGCCGCAGGGGGCCCGCTGCGAATCAGCCCCAGCATTTT | CASSRRGPAANQPQHF